The 11 T cell receptor beta chains below all came from one sample that was sequenced in a study of blood T cell repertoires in COVID-19. The assay was immunoSEQ multiplex PCR, and TCRdb's table has in-frame clones only and misses some. Of about 63,000 clones detected, about 86% appear once; the ten largest clones hold 10% to 15%. The sample consisted of peripheral blood. These receptors all come from a human donor in a cohort sampled during active COVID-19.

This clone was observed a few times. V is TRBV6-5 and J is TRBJ2-1; TRBD2 matches 8 bases. The V gene end was trimmed by 7 bases and the J gene end by 2 bases; junction bases not matched to a gene: 4. The germline V gene encodes CDR1 MNHEY and CDR2 SVGAGI. The CDR3 is 14 residues long. In nucleotides, the CDR3 is TGTGCCAGCATCCCGGGACTAGCCTACAATGAGCAGTTCTTC. It yields the protein CASIPGLAYNEQFF.

The chain uses TRBV2 and TRBJ1-3; D unresolved. The CDR3 totals 13 residues. Germline lookup yields CDR1 SNHLY and CDR2 FYNNEI. V lost 6 bases and J 0 bases, leaving 6 bases between the germline ends. CDR3 sequence: CASRSYSGNTIYF. In DNA, the CDR3 is TGTGCCAGCAGGAGTTACTCTGGAAACACCATATATTTT.

The chain is built from TRBV6-5 and TRBJ1-6; perhaps TRBD1 as D (5 bases). The CDR3 sequence is 15 residues long. The V end was cut by 0 bases, the J end by 7 bases, with 10 bases between. CDR1 MNHEY and CDR2 SVGAGI come from the germline V gene. CDR3 sequence reads: CASSYSRTSNSPLHF. CDR3 DNA sequence: TGTGCCAGCAGTTACTCACGGACATCGAATTCACCCCTCCACTTT.

This sequence joins TRBV6-6 and TRBJ1-5, with D tentatively TRBD1 (5 bases). Germline CDR1 MNHNY, CDR2 SVGAGI (reference sequence). This CDR3 is 13 amino acids long. V lost 4 bases, J lost 4 bases, and 8 bases lay in between. The chain's CDR3 is CASSLDRNQPQHF. The CDR3 DNA follows: TGTGCCAGCAGTTTAGACAGAAATCAGCCCCAGCATTTT.

V is TRBV7-2 and J is TRBJ1-4, with no clear D. CDR3 length: 15 amino acids. Germline assignment: CDR1 SGHTA and CDR2 FQGNSA. The ends were cut back, 3 bases at V and 8 bases at J, with 16 bases in the middle. Written as DNA, the CDR3 is TGTGCCAGCAGCTTCACCGGACTGGCCGGAGAAAAACTGTTTTTT. It yields the protein CASSFTGLAGEKLFF.

This chain uses TRBV4-3 with TRBJ2-7; D gene ambiguous. V lost 0 bases and J 2 bases, leaving 14 bases between the germline ends. The CDR3 totals 16 residues. Per the germline V gene, CDR1 is LGHNA and CDR2 is YSLEER. The CDR3 DNA sequence: TGCGCCAGCAGCCAAGAAAGCCACGGCGGTGCCTACGAGCAGTACTTC. Translated: CASSQESHGGAYEQYF.

The table lists this clone with a few counts. V is TRBV5-4 and J is TRBJ2-7; TRBD1 agrees at 9 bases. CDR1 and CDR2 (germline): SGHNT, YYREEE (reference sequence). With V trimmed by 3 bases and J by 3 bases, 4 bases remained unmatched. The CDR3 has 14 residues. The CDR3, as DNA: TGTGCCAGCAGCTCGACGACAGGGGGCTACGAGCAGTACTTC. Protein product: CASSSTTGGYEQYF.

The gene calls are TRBV7-6 and TRBJ2-2; D might be TRBD2 (7 bases). The germline CDR1 and CDR2 sequences are SGHVS and FNYEAQ. V was pared by 5 bases and J by 4 bases, with 17 bases between. This CDR3 spans 16 amino acids. CDR3 protein: CASSRNGGGPTGELFF. CDR3 sequence (DNA): TGTGCCAGCAGCCGGAACGGCGGGGGCCCCACCGGGGAGCTGTTTTTT.

CDR3 sequence: CASSLGGSGETQYF. The CDR3 nucleotides are TGTGCCAGCAGTTTAGGCGGTAGCGGAGAGACCCAGTACTTC. The chain has TRBV28 and TRBJ2-5; maybe TRBD2 (6 bases). The V and J ends lost 2 bases and 4 bases respectively, with 11 bases between them. Germline assignment: CDR1 MDHEN and CDR2 SYDVKM. This CDR3 contains 14 residues.

The rearrangement uses TRBV7-2 and TRBJ1-3, with a weak D call TRBD1 (6 bases). This CDR3 is built from 14 residues. CDR1 and CDR2 (germline): SGHTA, FQGNSA. Trimming removed 5 bases from V and 0 bases from J, with 8 bases in between. CDR3 residues: CASSQGNSGNTIYF. Here the CDR3 DNA reads TGTGCCAGCAGCCAGGGGAACTCTGGAAACACCATATATTTT. Drawing the rest from reference TRBV7-2 and TRBJ1-3, the complete variable domain is GAGVSQSPSNKVTEKGKDVELRCDPISGHTALYWYRQSLGQGLEFLIYFQGNSAPDKSGLPSDRFSAERTGGSVSTLTIQRTQQEDSAVYLCASSQGNSGNTIYFGEGSWLTVV.

The sample holds one count of this clone. The chain employs TRBV7-6 and TRBJ2-4; 7 bases are shared with TRBD1. The V segment lost 5 bases and the J segment 7 bases; nucleotides outside the gene matches: 8. This CDR3 is built from 14 residues. The germline CDR1 and CDR2 sequences are SGHVS and FNYEAQ. Written as DNA, the CDR3 is TGTGCCAGCAGCCCGCAGACAGGGCGTAACATTCAGTACTTC. This sequence encodes CASSPQTGRNIQYF.